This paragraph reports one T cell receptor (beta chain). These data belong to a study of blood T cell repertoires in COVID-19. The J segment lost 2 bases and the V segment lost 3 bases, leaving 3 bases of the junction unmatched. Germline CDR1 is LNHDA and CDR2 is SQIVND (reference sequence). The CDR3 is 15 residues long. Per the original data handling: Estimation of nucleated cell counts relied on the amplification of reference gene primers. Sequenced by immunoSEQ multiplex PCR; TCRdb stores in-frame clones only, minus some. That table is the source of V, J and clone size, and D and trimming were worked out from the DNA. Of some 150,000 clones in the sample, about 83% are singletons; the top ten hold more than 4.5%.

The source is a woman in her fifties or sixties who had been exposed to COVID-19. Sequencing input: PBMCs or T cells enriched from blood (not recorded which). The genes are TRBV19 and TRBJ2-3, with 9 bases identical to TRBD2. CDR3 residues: CASSMTSGPTDTQYF. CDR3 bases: TGTGCCAGTAGTATGACTAGCGGACCCACAGATACGCAGTATTTT.